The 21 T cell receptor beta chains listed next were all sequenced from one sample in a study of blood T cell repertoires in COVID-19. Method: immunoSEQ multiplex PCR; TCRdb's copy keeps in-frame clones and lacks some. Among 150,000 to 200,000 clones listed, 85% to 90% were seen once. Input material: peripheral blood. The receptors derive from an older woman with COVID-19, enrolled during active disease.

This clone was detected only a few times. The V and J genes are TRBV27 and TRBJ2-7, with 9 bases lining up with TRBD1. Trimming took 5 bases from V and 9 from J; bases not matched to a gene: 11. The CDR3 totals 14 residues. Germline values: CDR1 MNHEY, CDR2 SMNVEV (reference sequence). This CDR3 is CASSPSPGTGLQYF. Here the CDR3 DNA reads TGTGCCAGCAGTCCCTCCCCCGGGACAGGGCTGCAGTACTTC.

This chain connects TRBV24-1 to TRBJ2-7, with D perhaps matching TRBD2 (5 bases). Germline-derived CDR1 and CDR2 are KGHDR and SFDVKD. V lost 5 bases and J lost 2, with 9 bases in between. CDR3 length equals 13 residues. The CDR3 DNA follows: TGTGCCACCAGTGCTCCGGGAACCTACGAGCAGTACTTC. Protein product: CATSAPGTYEQYF.

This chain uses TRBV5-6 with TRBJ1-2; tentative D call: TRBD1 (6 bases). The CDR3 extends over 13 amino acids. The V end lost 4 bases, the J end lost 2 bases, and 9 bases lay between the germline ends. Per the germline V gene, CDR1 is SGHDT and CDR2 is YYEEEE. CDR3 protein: CASSLGQNYGYTF. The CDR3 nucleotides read TGTGCCAGCAGCCTTGGACAGAACTATGGCTACACCTTC.

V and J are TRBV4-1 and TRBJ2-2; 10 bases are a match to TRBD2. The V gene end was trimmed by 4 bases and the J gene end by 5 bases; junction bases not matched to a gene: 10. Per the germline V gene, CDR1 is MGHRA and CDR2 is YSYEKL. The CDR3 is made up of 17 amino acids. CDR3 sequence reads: CASSRVPGLATTGELFF. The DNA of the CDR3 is TGCGCCAGCAGCCGCGTACCGGGACTAGCGACAACCGGGGAGCTGTTTTTT.

DNA for the CDR3: TGTGCCAGCAGCGTCCTTAGCGGGAGAACCTACGAGCAGTACTTC. Translation gives CASSVLSGRTYEQYF. This rearrangement joins TRBV9 to TRBJ2-7; 9 bases agree with TRBD2. CDR1 is SGDLS and CDR2 is YYNGEE in the germline V gene. The CDR3 sequence is 15 residues long. Trimming at V came to 2 bases and at J to 2 bases, leaving 5 bases not matched to a gene.

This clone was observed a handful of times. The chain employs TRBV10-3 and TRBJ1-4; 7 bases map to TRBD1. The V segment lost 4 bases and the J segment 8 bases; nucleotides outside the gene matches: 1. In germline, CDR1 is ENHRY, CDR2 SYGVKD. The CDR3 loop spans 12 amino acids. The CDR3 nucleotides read TGTGCCATCAGTGCAGGGGGGGAAAAACTGTTTTTT. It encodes CAISAGGEKLFF.

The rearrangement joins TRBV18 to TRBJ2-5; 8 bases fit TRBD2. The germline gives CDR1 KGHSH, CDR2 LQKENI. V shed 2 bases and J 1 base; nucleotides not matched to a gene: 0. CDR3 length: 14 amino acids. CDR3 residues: CASSPGTSQETQYF. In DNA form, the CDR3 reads TGTGCCAGCTCACCAGGGACTAGCCAAGAGACCCAGTACTTC.

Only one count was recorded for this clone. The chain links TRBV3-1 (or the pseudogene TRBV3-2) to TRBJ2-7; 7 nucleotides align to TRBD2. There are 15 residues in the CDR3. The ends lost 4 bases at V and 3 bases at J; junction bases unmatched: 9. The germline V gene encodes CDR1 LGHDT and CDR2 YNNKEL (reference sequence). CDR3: CASSLRGVGGYEQYF. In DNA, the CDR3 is TGTGCCAGCAGCCTCCGGGGGGTTGGTGGCTACGAGCAGTACTTC.

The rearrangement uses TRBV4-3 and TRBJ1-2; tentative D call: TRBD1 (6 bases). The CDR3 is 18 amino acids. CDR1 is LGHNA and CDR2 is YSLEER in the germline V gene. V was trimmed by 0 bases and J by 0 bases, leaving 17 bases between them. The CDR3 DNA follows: TGCGCCAGCAGCCAAGATTCTGGGGGGGGCGAAACTAACTATGGCTACACCTTC. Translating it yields CASSQDSGGGETNYGYTF.

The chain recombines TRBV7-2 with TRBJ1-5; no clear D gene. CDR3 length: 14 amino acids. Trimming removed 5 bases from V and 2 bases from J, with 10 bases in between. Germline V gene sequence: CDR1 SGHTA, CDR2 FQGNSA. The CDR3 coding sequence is TGTGCCAGCAGCGGGCGGGCCGGCAATCAGCCCCAGCATTTT. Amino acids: CASSGRAGNQPQHF. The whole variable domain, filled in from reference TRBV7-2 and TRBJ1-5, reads GAGVSQSPSNKVTEKGKDVELRCDPISGHTALYWYRQSLGQGLEFLIYFQGNSAPDKSGLPSDRFSAERTGGSVSTLTIQRTQQEDSAVYLCASSGRAGNQPQHFGDGTRLSIL.

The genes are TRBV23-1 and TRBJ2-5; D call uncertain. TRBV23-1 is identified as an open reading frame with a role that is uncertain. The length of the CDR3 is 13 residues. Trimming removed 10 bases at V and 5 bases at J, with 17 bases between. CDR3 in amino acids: CATRYMKMETQYF. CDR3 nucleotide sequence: TGCGCCACCCGATACATGAAAATGGAGACCCAGTACTTC.

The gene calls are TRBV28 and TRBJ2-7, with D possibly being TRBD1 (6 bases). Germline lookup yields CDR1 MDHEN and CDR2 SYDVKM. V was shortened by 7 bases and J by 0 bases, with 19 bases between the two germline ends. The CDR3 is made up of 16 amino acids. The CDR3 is CASKTGGTYSSYEQYF. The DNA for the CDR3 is TGTGCCAGCAAGACAGGCGGCACTTACAGCTCCTACGAGCAGTACTTC.

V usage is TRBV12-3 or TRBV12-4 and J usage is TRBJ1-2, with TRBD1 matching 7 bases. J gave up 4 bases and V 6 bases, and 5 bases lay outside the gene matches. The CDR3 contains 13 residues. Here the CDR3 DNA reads TGTGCCAGCAGCTCAGACAGGGCCTATGGCTACACCTTC. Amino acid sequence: CASSSDRAYGYTF.

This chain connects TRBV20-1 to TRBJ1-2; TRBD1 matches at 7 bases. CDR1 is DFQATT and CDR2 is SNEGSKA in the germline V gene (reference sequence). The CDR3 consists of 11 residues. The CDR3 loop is CLAQGPRGYTF. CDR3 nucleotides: TGCCTTGCACAGGGGCCTCGTGGCTACACCTTC.

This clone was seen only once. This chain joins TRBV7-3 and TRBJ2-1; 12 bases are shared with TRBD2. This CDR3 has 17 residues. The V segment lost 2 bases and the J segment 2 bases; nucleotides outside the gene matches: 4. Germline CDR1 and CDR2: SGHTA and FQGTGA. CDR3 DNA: TGTGCCAGCAGCTTACCGACTAGCGGGGGCCCCTACAATGAGCAGTTCTTC. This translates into CASSLPTSGGPYNEQFF.

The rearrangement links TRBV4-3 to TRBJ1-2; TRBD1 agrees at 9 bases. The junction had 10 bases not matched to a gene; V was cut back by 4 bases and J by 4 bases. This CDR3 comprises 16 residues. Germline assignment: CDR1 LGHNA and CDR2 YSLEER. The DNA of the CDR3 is TGCGCCAGCAGCCTTGGACAGGGGATTATCGGCTATGGCTACACCTTC. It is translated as CASSLGQGIIGYGYTF.

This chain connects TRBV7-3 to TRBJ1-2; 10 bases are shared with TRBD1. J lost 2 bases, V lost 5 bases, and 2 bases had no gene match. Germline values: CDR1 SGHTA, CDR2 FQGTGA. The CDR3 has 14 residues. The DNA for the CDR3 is TGTGCCAGCAGCCCGGGACAGGGGAACTATGGCTACACCTTC. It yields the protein CASSPGQGNYGYTF.

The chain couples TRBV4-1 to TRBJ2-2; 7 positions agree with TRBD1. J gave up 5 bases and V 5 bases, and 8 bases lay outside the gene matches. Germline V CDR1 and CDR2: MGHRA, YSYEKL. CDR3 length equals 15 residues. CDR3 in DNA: TGCGCCAGCAGCTTCCGACAGGGAAGTACCGGGGAGCTGTTTTTT. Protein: CASSFRQGSTGELFF.

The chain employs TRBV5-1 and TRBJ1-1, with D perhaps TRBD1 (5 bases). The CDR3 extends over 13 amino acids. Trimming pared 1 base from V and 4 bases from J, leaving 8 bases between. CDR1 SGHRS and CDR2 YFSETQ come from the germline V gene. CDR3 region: CASSLQGFTEAFF. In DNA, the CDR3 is TGCGCCAGCAGCTTGCAGGGTTTCACTGAAGCTTTCTTT.

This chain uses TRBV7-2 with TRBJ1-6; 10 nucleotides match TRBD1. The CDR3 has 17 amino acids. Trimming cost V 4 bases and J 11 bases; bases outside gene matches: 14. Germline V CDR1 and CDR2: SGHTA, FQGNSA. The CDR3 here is CASSSNRGGQGSAPLHF. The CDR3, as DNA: TGTGCCAGCAGCTCAAACAGAGGGGGACAGGGGTCGGCACCCCTCCACTTT.

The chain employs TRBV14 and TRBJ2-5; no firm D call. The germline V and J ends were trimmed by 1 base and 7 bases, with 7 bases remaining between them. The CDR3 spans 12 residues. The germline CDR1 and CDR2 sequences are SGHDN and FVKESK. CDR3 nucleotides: TGTGCCAGCAGCCAAGCGCGTTCGACCCAGTACTTC. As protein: CASSQARSTQYF.